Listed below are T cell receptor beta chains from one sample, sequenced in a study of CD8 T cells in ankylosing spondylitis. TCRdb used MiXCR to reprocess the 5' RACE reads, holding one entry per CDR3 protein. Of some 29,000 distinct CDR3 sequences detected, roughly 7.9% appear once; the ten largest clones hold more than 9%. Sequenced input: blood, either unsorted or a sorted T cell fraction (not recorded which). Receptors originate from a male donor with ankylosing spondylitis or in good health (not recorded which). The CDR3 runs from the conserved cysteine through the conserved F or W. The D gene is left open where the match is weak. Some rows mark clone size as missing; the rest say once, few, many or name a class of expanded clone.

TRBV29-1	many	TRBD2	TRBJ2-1	CSAEGLVWNEQFF	TGCAGCGCGGAGGGACTAGTATGGAATGAGCAGTTCTTC
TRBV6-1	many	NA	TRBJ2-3	CASSDTGGPSTDTQYF	TGTGCCAGCAGTGATACAGGAGGCCCTAGCACAGATACGCAGTATTTT
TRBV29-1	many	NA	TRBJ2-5	CSVGGVGETQYF	TGCAGCGTTGGGGGTGTGGGGGAGACCCAGTACTTC
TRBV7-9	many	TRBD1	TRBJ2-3	CASSFGDSRTDTQYF	TGTGCCAGCAGCTTTGGGGACAGTCGCACAGATACGCAGTATTTT
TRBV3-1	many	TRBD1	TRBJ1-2	CASSVQPGQGIGGYTF	TGTGCCAGCAGCGTGCAGCCGGGACAGGGGATAGGAGGCTACACCTTC
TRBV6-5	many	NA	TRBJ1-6	CASSWDPGTPLHF	TGTGCCAGCAGTTGGGACCCAGGCACACCCCTCCACTTT
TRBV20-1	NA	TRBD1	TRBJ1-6	CSARTGTVDSPLHF	TGCAGTGCTAGAACTGGGACAGTTGATTCACCCCTCCACTTT
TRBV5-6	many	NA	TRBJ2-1	CASSSTARGRMDEVEQFF	TGTGCCAGCAGCTCAACGGCCAGGGGACGAATGGACGAGGTTGAGCAGTTCTTC
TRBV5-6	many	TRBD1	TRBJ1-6	CASSLRQGSVSPLHF	TGTGCCAGCAGCCTTAGACAGGGGTCCGTGTCACCCCTCCACTTT
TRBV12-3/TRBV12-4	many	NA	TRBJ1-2	CASSLGVEAYGYTF	TGTGCCAGCAGTTTGGGAGTGGAGGCCTATGGCTACACCTTC
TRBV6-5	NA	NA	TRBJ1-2	CASSEYGSEDYGYTF	TGTGCCAGCAGTGAATACGGGTCTGAGGACTATGGCTACACCTTC
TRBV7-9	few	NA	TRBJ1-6	CASSFQTVGNNSPLHF	TGTGCCAGCAGCTTCCAAACGGTGGGAAATAATTCACCCCTCCACTTT
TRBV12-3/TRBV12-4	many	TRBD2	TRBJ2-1	CASSLPGLGQFF	TGTGCCAGCAGTCTACCGGGACTAGGGCAGTTCTTC
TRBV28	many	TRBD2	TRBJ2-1	CASSRPLLAGVRSGKNEQFF	TGTGCCAGCAGCCGCCCCCTACTAGCGGGAGTTCGATCGGGAAAAAATGAGCAGTTCTTC
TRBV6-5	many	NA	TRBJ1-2	CASSYRDNYGYTF	TGTGCCAGCAGTTACAGGGATAACTATGGCTACACCTTC